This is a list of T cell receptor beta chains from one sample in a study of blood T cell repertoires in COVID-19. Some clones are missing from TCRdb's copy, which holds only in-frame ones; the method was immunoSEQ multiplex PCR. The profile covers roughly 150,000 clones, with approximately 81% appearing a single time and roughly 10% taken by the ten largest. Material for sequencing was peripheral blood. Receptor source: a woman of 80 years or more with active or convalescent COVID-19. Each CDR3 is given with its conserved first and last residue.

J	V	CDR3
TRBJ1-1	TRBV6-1	CASSEGTGRAEAFF
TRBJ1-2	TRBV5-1	CASSLETGQGYTF
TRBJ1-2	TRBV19	CASNSAVQAGSYGYTF
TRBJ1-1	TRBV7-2	CASSLAGTRHWTEAFF
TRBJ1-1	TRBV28	CAAEGTEAFF
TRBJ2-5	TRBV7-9	CASSPTRAETQYF
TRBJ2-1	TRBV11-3	CASSLVRGGVSYNEQFF
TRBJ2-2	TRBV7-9	CASSSPTSPGELFF
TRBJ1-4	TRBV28	CASIDYLGGYNEKLFF
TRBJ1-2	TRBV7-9	CASRPTGTDNYGYTF
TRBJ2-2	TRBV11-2	CASSFPGTGELFF
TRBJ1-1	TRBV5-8	CASSLAGQGSTEAFF
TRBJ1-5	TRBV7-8	CASSLERSMVPQHF
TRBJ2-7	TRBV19	CASSWRRESYEQYF
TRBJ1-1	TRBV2	CASSLTGVTEAFF
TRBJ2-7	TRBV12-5	CASGLVLAEIREQYF
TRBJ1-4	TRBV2	CASNRGADNEKLFF
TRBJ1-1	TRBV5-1	CASSLAVGLGTEAFF
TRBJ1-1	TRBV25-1	CASSGQGLHTEAFF
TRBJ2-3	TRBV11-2	CASSLDFGGASSDTQYF
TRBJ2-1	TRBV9	CASSVGHRVAVEQFF
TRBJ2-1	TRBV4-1	CASSQGLAGDSQFF
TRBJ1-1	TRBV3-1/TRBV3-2	CASSQFYGSGTEAFF
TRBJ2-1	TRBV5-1	CASSFPGQAGDEQFF
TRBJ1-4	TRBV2	CASSRTGATNEKLFF
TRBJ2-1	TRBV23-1	CASSQLAGPYNEQFF
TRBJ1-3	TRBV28	CASSSPGDGNTIYF
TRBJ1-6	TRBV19	CASTLSGQGGRSPLHF
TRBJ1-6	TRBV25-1	CASKGDTGAGSPLHF
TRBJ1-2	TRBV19	CASSFSDREGYTF
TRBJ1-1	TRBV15	CATSRALQGQGEAFF
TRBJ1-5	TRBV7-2	CASSLAVLSNQPQHF
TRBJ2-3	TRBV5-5	CASSLGTLTLSTDTQYF
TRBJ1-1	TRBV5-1	CASKRTGGARNTEAFF
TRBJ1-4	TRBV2	CASSPDRGSEKLFF
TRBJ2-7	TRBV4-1	CASSLAGLAYEQYF
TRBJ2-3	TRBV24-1	CATSAPQAGGTDTQYF
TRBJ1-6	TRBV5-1	CASSRTGLSNSPLHF
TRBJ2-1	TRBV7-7	CASSLELAQSYNEQFF
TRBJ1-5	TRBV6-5	CASRSLTEGPQHF
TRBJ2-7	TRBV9	CASSVRVFDEQYF
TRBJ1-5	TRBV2	CASSERLANQPQHF
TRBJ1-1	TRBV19	CASTSPTGGLNTEAFF
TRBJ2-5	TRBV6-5	CASSYPTGAVKETQYF
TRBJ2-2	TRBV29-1	CSVGTGNTGELFF
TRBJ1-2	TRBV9	CASSGGGGWAGLGYTF
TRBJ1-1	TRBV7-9	CANQGRESTEAFF
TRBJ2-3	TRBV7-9	CASSLGENAYF
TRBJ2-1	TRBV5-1	CASSPRTSGSEEQFF
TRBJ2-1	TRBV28	CASSSSSGSSYNEQFF